The 10 T cell receptor beta chains presented below share a single source sample, sequenced in a study of control samples from healthy donors and cancer patients. Sequencing was performed with immunoSEQ multiplex PCR; in TCRdb, only in-frame clones are kept and a portion is missing. Here the sample spans tens of thousands of clones, approximately 90% being singletons. Specimen: blood. Source of these receptors: a man aged 50 to 60 in good health.

The CDR3: CASSLGSTGLGYEQYF. The CDR3 nucleotides are TGCGCCAGCAGCTTGGGAAGTACAGGGTTGGGCTACGAGCAGTACTTC. This chain connects TRBV5-1 to TRBJ2-7; possible D gene TRBD1, 6 bases. The CDR3 is 16 residues long. V was cut by 0 bases and J by 3 bases, with 16 bases left in between. Germline V gene lookup returns CDR1 SGHRS and CDR2 YFSETQ.

The rearrangement uses TRBV15 and TRBJ2-1, with D possibly being TRBD2 (7 bases). Trimming took off 3 bases at V and 8 bases at J, with 14 bases between the two ends. Germline assignment: CDR1 LNHNV and CDR2 YYDKDF (reference sequence). The CDR3 has 14 amino acids. For the CDR3, the DNA is TGTGCCACCAGCAGGGGGGCGGGGGCTTATGAGCAGTTCTTC. The encoded protein is CATSRGAGAYEQFF.

The gene calls are TRBV19 and TRBJ2-1; 10 bases fit TRBD2. This CDR3 is 15 amino acids long. V trimming: 3 bases; J trimming: 7 bases; junction bases outside the gene matches: 6. Germline assignment: CDR1 LNHDA and CDR2 SQIVND (reference sequence). CDR3 protein: CASSIKRGGLNEQFF. The CDR3 DNA reads TGTGCCAGTAGTATCAAGCGGGGGGGCCTGAATGAGCAGTTCTTC.

This chain uses TRBV5-5 with TRBJ2-3; 7 nucleotides match TRBD2. Germline V CDR1 and CDR2: SGHKS, YYEKEE (reference sequence). The CDR3 sequence is 16 residues long. Germline trimming cut 4 bases from V and 0 bases from J; bases unmatched to any gene: 8. The CDR3 is CASSPQRGSSTDTQYF. CDR3 in DNA: TGTGCCAGCAGCCCCCAGCGGGGTTCTAGCACAGATACGCAGTATTTT.

This clone has just a few counts. The V gene is TRBV7-2, the J gene TRBJ2-7; 11 nucleotides align to TRBD2. J gave up 8 bases and V 2 bases, and 8 bases lay outside the gene matches. This CDR3 contains 15 residues. CDR1 SGHTA and CDR2 FQGNSA come from the germline V gene. As DNA, the CDR3 is TGTGCCAGCAGCTTAACAGGACTAGCGGGTACAAAGCAGTACTTC. This sequence encodes CASSLTGLAGTKQYF.

The chain joins TRBV14 to TRBJ1-3; 8 bases agree with TRBD1. The CDR3 loop spans 15 amino acids. The V segment lost 3 bases and the J segment 3 bases; nucleotides outside the gene matches: 4. Germline V CDR1 and CDR2: SGHDN, FVKESK. DNA of the CDR3: TGTGCCAGCAGCCACACCGGGACAGGTGGAAACACCATATATTTT. Its protein is CASSHTGTGGNTIYF.

This chain connects TRBV30 to TRBJ2-2; D unresolved. The CDR3 loop spans 12 amino acids. CDR1 GTSNPN and CDR2 SVGIG come from the germline V gene (reference sequence). The V end lost 0 bases, the J end lost 6 bases, and 5 bases lay between the germline ends. This CDR3 reads CAWSVSPGELFF. The CDR3 bases are TGTGCCTGGAGTGTGTCCCCCGGGGAGCTGTTTTTT.

This chain connects TRBV12-5 to TRBJ2-7; 8 nucleotides match TRBD2. In germline, CDR1 is LGHNT, CDR2 FRNRAP. The J segment lost 2 bases and the V segment lost 2 bases, leaving 5 bases of the junction unmatched. The CDR3 is 15 amino acids. In DNA form, the CDR3 reads TGTGCTAGTGGTTTGTTGAGCGGGGGAACCTACGAGCAGTACTTC. Its protein is CASGLLSGGTYEQYF.

V usage is TRBV12-5 and J usage is TRBJ1-1, with a weak D call TRBD1 (5 bases). The V gene lost 10 bases and the J gene lost 1 base, with 13 bases spanning the gap. Germline assignment: CDR1 LGHNT and CDR2 FRNRAP. The length of the CDR3 is 13 residues. The CDR3 region has the DNA TGTGCTACGTCGAGGGGCGAGAACACTGAAGCTTTCTTT. Its translation: CATSRGENTEAFF.

The chain links TRBV4-2 to TRBJ2-1, with a weak D call TRBD2 (5 bases). Trimming stripped 0 bases from V and 4 bases from J, with 16 bases between. The CDR3 contains 17 residues. Germline-derived CDR1 and CDR2 are LGHNA and YNFKEQ. The chain's CDR3 is CASSQDQASGRYNEQFF. The DNA of the CDR3 is TGTGCCAGCAGCCAAGATCAAGCCAGCGGAAGGTACAATGAGCAGTTCTTC.